The 3 T cell receptor beta chains listed next were all sequenced from one sample in a study of shared clonotypes between healthy human individuals. Only in-frame clones appear in the TCRdb table, and some are missing; sequencing was by immunoSEQ multiplex PCR. The sample lists 2 million to 2.5 million clones, 90% to 97% occurring once. Sequencing was done on a sample of naive CD4+ T cells sorted from blood. Documented subset: CD45RA+ positively selected. The receptors shown here come from a man aged 18 to 29 in good health.

The chain links TRBV10-3 to TRBJ2-7; weak D call: TRBD1 (6 bases). The CDR3 sequence is 15 residues long. Germline V gives CDR1 ENHRY, CDR2 SYGVKD. The ends were cut back, 6 bases at V and 6 bases at J, with 21 bases in the middle. CDR3 sequence (DNA): TGTGCCATCAGACGGGACCTTTATTCGACAGGCGAGCAGTACTTC. Its protein is CAIRRDLYSTGEQYF.

J is TRBJ1-6 and V is TRBV5-4; perhaps TRBD1 as D (6 bases). Germline-derived CDR1 and CDR2 are SGHNT and YYREEE (reference sequence). The CDR3 is 17 amino acids. Trimming took 2 bases from V and 6 from J, leaving 18 bases between them. CDR3 sequence reads: CASSFSPTGGGNSPLHF. CDR3 DNA: TGTGCCAGCAGCTTTAGCCCGACAGGCGGCGGTAATTCACCCCTCCACTTT.

The gene calls are TRBV5-1 and TRBJ2-1, with 7 bases fitting TRBD2. CDR1 is SGHRS, CDR2 YFSETQ, per germline. The length of the CDR3 is 14 residues. The CDR3 is CATQRGPTYNEQFF. Written as DNA, the CDR3 is TGCGCTACCCAGCGGGGCCCTACCTACAATGAGCAGTTCTTC.